This passage covers 7 T cell receptor beta chains from one sample sequenced in a study of blood T cell repertoires in COVID-19. Profiling relied on immunoSEQ multiplex PCR, and the TCRdb table lists in-frame clones only, not all of them. The data hold over 40,000 clones, with around 92% observed a single time. Sequencing input: peripheral blood. These TCRs come from a human donor in a cohort sampled during active COVID-19.

The chain combines TRBV5-4 with TRBJ2-5, with D possibly TRBD2 on 6 matching bases. CDR3 size: 14 residues. Germline values: CDR1 SGHNT, CDR2 YYREEE (reference sequence). The V gene lost 4 bases and the J gene lost 5 bases, with 15 bases spanning the gap. The DNA of the CDR3 is TGTGCCAGCAGCGGGGACTCTTTCGGGGAGACCCAGTACTTC. It translates to CASSGDSFGETQYF.

The chain has TRBV12-3 or TRBV12-4 and TRBJ2-7; tentatively, D is TRBD1 (6 bases). With 4 bases removed from V and 4 bases from J, the gap between germline ends came to 11 bases. The CDR3 is made up of 13 amino acids. The CDR3 region is CASSSTTGYEQYF. CDR3 coding DNA: TGTGCCAGCAGTTCCACCACAGGGTACGAGCAGTACTTC.

V is TRBV10-3 and J is TRBJ2-1; TRBD1 aligns across 10 bases. The CDR3 loop spans 12 amino acids. The V gene's germline CDR1 is ENHRY and CDR2 SYGVKD. The V segment lost 10 bases and the J segment 8 bases; nucleotides outside the gene matches: 5. CDR3 coding DNA: TGTGCCACCCGGGACAGGGGACATGAGCAGTTCTTC. Encoded protein: CATRDRGHEQFF.

The chain links TRBV19 to TRBJ1-6, with a weak D call TRBD1 (6 bases). From germline, CDR1 is LNHDA and CDR2 SQIVND (reference sequence). This CDR3 has 15 amino acids. V dropped 6 bases and J dropped 6 bases, with 15 bases sitting between them. The CDR3 DNA sequence: TGTGCCAGTAGGGCTGCAGGGGTCCGTAATTCACCCCTCCACTTT. Protein product: CASRAAGVRNSPLHF.

V usage is TRBV9 and J usage is TRBJ2-3; 7 bases match TRBD1. Per the germline V gene, CDR1 is SGDLS and CDR2 is YYNGEE. Trimming at V came to 3 bases and at J to 2 bases, leaving 6 bases not matched to a gene. CDR3 length: 15 residues. The CDR3 bases are TGTGCCAGCAGCGCCCCAGGGGGAATCACAGATACGCAGTATTTT. Translated, it gives CASSAPGGITDTQYF.

The CDR3, as DNA: TGTGCCAGCAGCTTAGGCAGGGGCCAAAACATTCAGTACTTC. Its protein product is CASSLGRGQNIQYF. V gene TRBV7-2 combines with J gene TRBJ2-4, with a weak D call TRBD1 (6 bases). This CDR3 spans 14 amino acids. The germline CDR1 and CDR2 sequences are SGHTA and FQGNSA. V gave up 1 base and J gave up 5 bases, with 9 bases separating them.

The V call is TRBV30, the J call TRBJ1-5; 10 bases are a match to TRBD1. J gave up 16 bases and V 2 bases, and 5 bases lay outside the gene matches. Germline CDR1 GTSNPN, CDR2 SVGIG (reference sequence). The CDR3 is 11 residues long. CDR3 loop: CAWSLGTGVHF. The CDR3 DNA is TGTGCCTGGAGTCTGGGGACAGGGGTCCATTTT.